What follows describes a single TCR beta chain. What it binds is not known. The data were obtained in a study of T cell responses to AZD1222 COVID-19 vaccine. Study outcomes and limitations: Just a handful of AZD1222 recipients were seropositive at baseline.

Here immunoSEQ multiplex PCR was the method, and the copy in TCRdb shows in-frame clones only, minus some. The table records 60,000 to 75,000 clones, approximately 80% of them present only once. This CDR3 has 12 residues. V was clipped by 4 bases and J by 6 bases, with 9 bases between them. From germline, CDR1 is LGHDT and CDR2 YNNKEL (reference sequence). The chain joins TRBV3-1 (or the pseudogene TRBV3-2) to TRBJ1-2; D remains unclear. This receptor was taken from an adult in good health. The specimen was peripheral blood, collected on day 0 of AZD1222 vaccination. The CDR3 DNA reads TGTGCCAGCAGCCTCGGCCGGCATGGCTACACCTTC. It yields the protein CASSLGRHGYTF.